Listed below are T cell receptor beta chains from one sample, sequenced in a study of blood T cell repertoires in COVID-19. Sequenced by immunoSEQ multiplex PCR; TCRdb stores in-frame clones only, minus some. The data contain roughly 200,000 clones, more than 75% of them singletons. The sample was PBMCs or T cells enriched from blood (not recorded which). The receptor source for this set is a man in his forties with acute COVID-19. Each CDR3 is given with its conserved first and last residue.

j_call | v_call | cdr3_aa
TRBJ2-7 | TRBV27 | CARRTIHEQYF
TRBJ2-2 | TRBV29-1 | CSVAGTSGSPGELFF
TRBJ2-5 | TRBV27 | CASSPPQSGAQYF
TRBJ2-5 | TRBV28 | CASSLWWETYNQETQYF
TRBJ1-5 | TRBV7-8 | CASSSFHQPQHF
TRBJ1-3 | TRBV7-8 | CASSLRQPQSGNQFFSGNTIYF
TRBJ1-2 | TRBV15 | CATSGTGDHYGYTF
TRBJ2-3 | TRBV5-1 | CASSLYLAGEVDTQYF
TRBJ1-1 | TRBV12-3/TRBV12-4 | CASSPQGYTEAFF
TRBJ2-3 | TRBV5-1 | CASNNGNTDTQYF
TRBJ1-1 | TRBV5-4 | CASSYGEGTEAFF
TRBJ1-1 | TRBV5-4 | CASSVRDRGTEAFF
TRBJ1-4 | TRBV5-8 | CASSPILDSFANEKLFF
TRBJ2-4 | TRBV20-1 | CSASGGDNKNIQYF
TRBJ2-7 | TRBV2 | CASIADGDYEQYF